These T cell receptor beta chains were read from a single sample in a study of cytomegalovirus exposure and HLA in healthy donors. Using immunoSEQ multiplex PCR, the repertoire was profiled, and TCRdb retains in-frame clones only, with some absent. The data hold over 150,000 clones, with over 70% observed a single time. The specimen sequenced was PBMCs. These receptors came from a woman aged 50 to 60 in good health and CMV-seropositive. Both conserved end residues are part of each CDR3. D genes are given only for firm matches. Clone size is shown for a subset of rows, as once, few, many or a class of expanded clone.

>NA|TRBD2|TRBJ2-7|TRBV28
TGTGCCAGCAGTTACCTAGCGGGTCACTCCTACGAGCAGTACTTC
CASSYLAGHSYEQYF
>NA|TRBD1|TRBJ2-7|TRBV28
TGTGCCAGCAGGGCCGGACAGGGGTACGAGCAGTACTTC
CASRAGQGYEQYF
>once|TRBD1|TRBJ1-5|TRBV19
TGTGCCAGTAGTATATGGCCAGGGGGCGATCAGCCCCAGCATTTT
CASSIWPGGDQPQHF
>NA|NA|TRBJ2-1|TRBV7-2
TGTGCCAGCAGCCCCTCCGGGACTCCACCGAACAATGAGCAGTTCTTC
CASSPSGTPPNNEQFF
>once|NA|TRBJ1-1|TRBV14
TGTGCCAGCAGCCTACATGACACTGAAGCTTTCTTT
CASSLHDTEAFF
>NA|NA|TRBJ1-2|TRBV5-5
TGTGCCAGCAGCTTGGTGCAGGGCCATGGCTACACCTTC
CASSLVQGHGYTF
>NA|NA|TRBJ1-3|TRBV7-6
TGTGCCAGCAGCTTAGCTCGGCAGGGTTCTGGAAACACCATATATTTT
CASSLARQGSGNTIYF
>NA|TRBD1|TRBJ2-7|TRBV5-1
TGCGCCAGCAGCTCCGGGACAGGGTGGGGTTCCTACGAGCAGTACTTC
CASSSGTGWGSYEQYF
>NA|NA|TRBJ2-3|TRBV11-3
TGTGCCAGCAGCTTAGATGTCAAGCGGGGCACAGATACGCAGTATTTT
CASSLDVKRGTDTQYF
>many|NA|TRBJ1-1|TRBV11-2
TGTGCCAGCAGCTTTTTCTTGTTTCCTGAAGCTTTCTTT
CASSFFLFPEAFF
>few|TRBD2|TRBJ2-7|TRBV7-9
TGTTCCGGAGAAACCGGGACTAGTCACGAGCAGTACTTC
CSGETGTSHEQYF
>NA|NA|TRBJ1-2|TRBV30
TGTGCCGGGGAAAGAGGGGAGGGGAATCGATATGGCTACACCTTC
CAGERGEGNRYGYTF
>NA|NA|TRBJ2-2|TRBV5-6
TGTGCCAGTCTGCGGAGGGGGCTTACCGGGGAGCTGTTTTTT
CASLRRGLTGELFF
>NA|TRBD1|TRBJ1-1|TRBV27
TGTGCCAGCAGTTCCCGGACAGGGGGCACTGAAGCTTTCTTT
CASSSRTGGTEAFF
>few|NA|TRBJ2-1|TRBV15
TGTGCCACCAGCAGAGATCTATTTAGCTCCTACAATGAGCAGTTCTTC
CATSRDLFSSYNEQFF
>NA|NA|TRBJ2-7|TRBV21-1
TGTGCCAGCAGCAAGCGGCGGCCCTTCTCCTACGAGCAGTACTTC
CASSKRRPFSYEQYF
>NA|NA|TRBJ1-5|TRBV5-1
TGCGCCAGCAGCCTAGGGACTGATCAGCCCCAGCATTTT
CASSLGTDQPQHF
>few|TRBD1|TRBJ1-2|TRBV5-6
TGTGCCAGCAGCTTGGCAGGGGGACAGGGAAGCTATGGCTACACCTTC
CASSLAGGQGSYGYTF
>NA|NA|TRBJ1-2|TRBV7-9
TGTGCCAGCAGCCCAGACGGGAGATATGGCTACACCTTC
CASSPDGRYGYTF
>few|TRBD1|TRBJ1-5|TRBV2
TGTGCCAGCAGTGAAGCCAGGGGGACAGGGGCCCCCGGTCAGCCCCAGCATTTT
CASSEARGTGAPGQPQHF
>few|TRBD1|TRBJ1-4|TRBV30
TGTGCCTGTACAGGGGGCTGGGACGAAAAACTGTTTTTT
CACTGGWDEKLFF
>NA|TRBD1|TRBJ2-1|TRBV5-1
TGCGCCAGCAGCTCCGGACAGGGGATAGGGGGCAATGAGCAGTTCTTC
CASSSGQGIGGNEQFF
>NA|NA|TRBJ1-1|TRBV2
TGTGCCAGCCGGGGGGACGGTTTGAACACTGAAGCTTTCTTT
CASRGDGLNTEAFF
>NA|TRBD2|TRBJ2-3|TRBV7-2
TGTGCCAGCAGCTTAGCGAGCGGGGGGACCCCCACAGATACGCAGTATTTT
CASSLASGGTPTDTQYF
>NA|NA|TRBJ2-6|TRBV5-1
TGCGCCAGCAGCTTGGCCATCTCTGGGGCCAACGTCCTGACTTTC
CASSLAISGANVLTF
>NA|TRBD1|TRBJ1-4|TRBV19
TGTGCCAGTAGTATAGATAGCCGGGACAGGGATGCGGGTAATGAAAAACTGTTTTTT
CASSIDSRDRDAGNEKLFF
>few|TRBD1|TRBJ2-7|TRBV5-1
TGCGCCAACGGGACAGGTACCTACGAGCAGTACTTC
CANGTGTYEQYF
>NA|NA|TRBJ1-1|TRBV19
TGTGCCAGTACCTTAGGGGGTCTTGGGGGTAACACTGAAGCTTTCTTT
CASTLGGLGGNTEAFF
>NA|NA|TRBJ1-1|TRBV4-1
TGCGCCAGCAGCCAAGAAAAGAAGCAGGGGAACACTGAAGCTTTCTTT
CASSQEKKQGNTEAFF
>NA|NA|TRBJ2-2|TRBV19
TGTGCCAGTTCAACAGGGGAGGCGGCCGGGGAGCTGTTTTTT
CASSTGEAAGELFF
>NA|TRBD1|TRBJ2-1|TRBV29-1
TGCAGCGTTGAAAGGGGACAGGGGCCCGACAATGAGCAGTTCTTC
CSVERGQGPDNEQFF
>NA|NA|TRBJ2-2|TRBV30
TGTGCCTGGAGTAATACGGGGTACACCGGGGAGCTGTTTTTT
CAWSNTGYTGELFF
>NA|NA|TRBJ2-7|TRBV28
TGTGCCAGCAATGAGGCCCTCTCCTACGAGCAGTACTTC
CASNEALSYEQYF
>NA|TRBD2|TRBJ2-7|TRBV28
TGTGCCAGCGCCGGCCCGGCGGGACCGGGGGGGGAGCAGTACTTC
CASAGPAGPGGEQYF
>NA|NA|TRBJ2-1|TRBV9
TGTGCCAGCAGCACTAGAGGAGGGGAAGGATACAATGAGCAGTTCTTC
CASSTRGGEGYNEQFF
>NA|NA|TRBJ2-1|TRBV10-1
TGCGCCAGCAGCGATCCGGGATTAGGGAAGGATGAGCAGTTCTTC
CASSDPGLGKDEQFF
>NA|NA|TRBJ1-1|TRBV5-1
TGCGCCAGCAGCCCTCGGGAGGGCGTTTCCACTGAAGCTTTCTTT
CASSPREGVSTEAFF
>NA|TRBD1|TRBJ1-1|TRBV14
TGTGCCAGCAGCAGACTCACAGGGGCGGACACTGAAGCTTTCTTT
CASSRLTGADTEAFF
>once|TRBD1|TRBJ2-1|TRBV5-4
TGTGCCAGCGAAGAACAGGGGTTGCACAATGAGCAGTTCTTC
CASEEQGLHNEQFF
>NA|TRBD1|TRBJ2-7|TRBV12-5
TGTGCTAGTGGTTCTGACAGGGTCTACGAGCAGTACTTC
CASGSDRVYEQYF
>once|NA|TRBJ2-1|TRBV5-1
TGCGCCAGCACAGGAAATAGCTACAATGAGCAGTTCTTC
CASTGNSYNEQFF
>NA|TRBD1|TRBJ1-5|TRBV29-1
TGCAGCACGGGACAGGGGCCGAATCAGCCCCAGCATTTT
CSTGQGPNQPQHF
>once|TRBD1|TRBJ1-4|TRBV5-1
TGCGCCAGCAGCTCGGGGACAGCAACTAATGAAAAACTGTTTTTT
CASSSGTATNEKLFF
>NA|NA|TRBJ1-2|TRBV7-9
TGTGCCAGCAGCGTGGGGCCCCCTATGGGTGGCTACACCTTC
CASSVGPPMGGYTF
>NA|TRBD2|TRBJ2-3|TRBV28
TGTGCCAGCAGTTTGGCGGGAGGGCCAGGGGATACGCAGTATTTT
CASSLAGGPGDTQYF
>NA|TRBD1|TRBJ1-2|TRBV7-9
TGTGCCAGCAGCCGGGGGACAGCAGCTAACTATGGCTACACCTTC
CASSRGTAANYGYTF
>NA|TRBD1|TRBJ1-6|TRBV12-5
TGTGCTAGTGGTTCCGGACAGGGGGGTTCTTGGAATTCACCCCTCCACTTT
CASGSGQGGSWNSPLHF
>few|NA|TRBJ1-2|TRBV5-6
TGTGCCAGCAGCCCCCTGGGCTCGGGCTACACCTTC
CASSPLGSGYTF
>NA|NA|TRBJ2-3|TRBV7-2
TGTGCCAGCAGCTTTGGAGGGGCCAGCACAGATACGCAGTATTTT
CASSFGGASTDTQYF
>NA|TRBD2|TRBJ2-5|TRBV7-2
TGTGCCAGCAGCGCCAGGATGGGAGGGTTCGGTTGGGAGACCCAGTACTTC
CASSARMGGFGWETQYF
>NA|TRBD1|TRBJ1-2|TRBV7-9
TGTGCCAGCAGCCGAAGCGGGGACAGGGGGGAAAACTACACCTTC
CASSRSGDRGENYTF
>NA|NA|TRBJ1-1|TRBV5-1
TGCGCCAGCAGCTTCGCCCCCGAGACACACACTGAAGCTTTCTTT
CASSFAPETHTEAFF
>NA|TRBD1|TRBJ1-5|TRBV5-1
TGCGCCAGCAGCTTAAGGACAGGGGGTCAGCCCCAGCATTTT
CASSLRTGGQPQHF
>NA|NA|TRBJ1-1|TRBV7-3
TGTGCCAGCAGCCCGGGTGGGGGGTCGACTGAAGCTTTCTTT
CASSPGGGSTEAFF
>NA|NA|TRBJ1-5|TRBV28
TGTGCCAGCAGGGGGGGACCGGCGGGTCAGCCCCAGCATTTT
CASRGGPAGQPQHF